The 2 T cell receptor beta chains in this list originate from one sample, sequenced in a study of cytomegalovirus exposure and HLA in healthy donors. Primers included in the PCR were 60 Vbeta and 13 Jbeta primers. Clones were read by immunoSEQ multiplex PCR, and TCRdb kept only the in-frame ones, dropping some. The repertoire holds 130,000 or so clones, with approximately 80% as singletons. Input material: PBMCs. These receptors were taken from a man in his forties in good health and CMV-seronegative.

This clone was seen a single time. One end of the junction fails to match germline, which may point to a read error. The rearrangement joins TRBV5-1 to TRBJ1-3, with TRBD1 as a possible D gene (5 bases). In germline, CDR1 is SGHRS, CDR2 YFSETQ. The CDR3 consists of 15 residues. The CDR3 region is CASSLTGISGNTVYF. As DNA, the CDR3 is TGCGCCAGCAGCTTGACAGGAATCTCTGGAAACACCGTATATTTT.

J is TRBJ2-1 and V is TRBV11-2, with a tentative D call TRBD2 (6 bases). The CDR3 runs to 15 residues. V dropped 6 bases and J dropped 7 bases, with 19 bases sitting between them. The germline V gene has CDR1 SGHAT and CDR2 FQNNGV. As DNA, the CDR3 is TGTGCCAGCAGGTCAGGACTATCTACGGGAAATGAGCAGTTCTTC. Its protein is CASRSGLSTGNEQFF.